The present TCR beta chain was sequenced within a study of blood T cell repertoires in COVID-19. The germline V and J ends were trimmed by 0 bases and 2 bases, with 10 bases remaining between them. Germline values: CDR1 SGHTA, CDR2 FQGTGA. CDR3 length: 15 amino acids. Authors' analysis steps: Reference gene primer amplification yielded estimated nucleated cell counts. Clones were read by immunoSEQ multiplex PCR, and TCRdb kept only the in-frame ones, dropping some. V, J and clone size were drawn from that table, and D and trimming were deduced from the DNA. The profile shows around 210,000 clones, approximately 86% of them singletons.

The chain couples TRBV7-3 to TRBJ2-5; D not resolved. Material for sequencing was peripheral blood. The TCR sequence derives from a man aged 18 to 29 with active or convalescent COVID-19. The CDR3 bases are TGTGCCAGCAGCTTAACGTTCGGCGGACAAGAGACCCAGTACTTC. It is translated as CASSLTFGGQETQYF.